The 19 T cell receptor beta chains below come from one sample, sequenced in a study of blood T cell repertoires in COVID-19. Assay used: immunoSEQ multiplex PCR; TCRdb lists only in-frame clones, some missing. There are about 34,000 clones in the sample; 90% to 95% occur only once, and about 39% lies in the top ten. Sequenced sample: peripheral blood. The receptor set was obtained from a man aged 55 to 70 with active or convalescent COVID-19.

V and J are TRBV24-1 and TRBJ2-7, with 7 bases identical to TRBD1. CDR3 length: 14 residues. CDR1 KGHDR and CDR2 SFDVKD come from the germline V gene. The V gene end was trimmed by 4 bases and the J gene end by 13 bases; junction bases not matched to a gene: 15. The CDR3 reads CATSETGAFSESYF. The CDR3 DNA is TGTGCCACCAGTGAAACAGGGGCCTTCTCGGAGTCTTACTTC.

This clone was observed once. The chain employs TRBV30 and TRBJ1-4; D ambiguous. Germline loops: CDR1 GTSNPN, CDR2 SVGIG (reference sequence). Trimming pared 8 bases from V and 0 bases from J, leaving 22 bases between. The CDR3 has 17 amino acids. For the CDR3, the DNA is TGTGCCGGAAAACCCGCGGGCAGCTCTCCAACTAATGAAAAACTGTTTTTT. It yields the protein CAGKPAGSSPTNEKLFF.

The chain links TRBV19 to TRBJ2-1; 7 positions match TRBD1. Germline CDR1 reads LNHDA; CDR2 reads SQIVND (reference sequence). The CDR3 contains 16 residues. Unmatched junction bases numbered 12, after V lost 7 bases and J lost 3 bases. The CDR3 coding sequence is TGTGCCAGTAAGGGGGACAGTGGAAGGGACTACAATGAGCAGTTCTTC. This encodes CASKGDSGRDYNEQFF. The full variable domain, rest sourced from reference TRBV19 and TRBJ2-1, is DGGITQSPKYLFRKEGQNVTLSCEQNLNHDAMYWYRQDPGQGLRLIYYSQIVNDFQKGDIAEGYSVSREKKESFPLTVTSAQKNPTAFYLCASKGDSGRDYNEQFFGPGTRLTVL.

This chain uses TRBV9 with TRBJ2-1; D is possibly TRBD2 (5 bases). CDR3 length equals 16 residues. Germline V gene data show CDR1 as SGDLS and CDR2 as YYNGEE. V was trimmed by 4 bases and J by 2 bases, leaving 16 bases between them. The CDR3 sequence is CASSPHAGRAYNEQFF. The DNA of the CDR3 is TGTGCCAGCAGCCCCCACGCGGGCCGCGCCTACAATGAGCAGTTCTTC.

The chain is built from TRBV7-3 and TRBJ2-1; 7 bases fit TRBD2. Trimming at V came to 5 bases and at J to 7 bases, leaving 8 bases not matched to a gene. The CDR3 has 14 amino acids. Germline V CDR1 and CDR2: SGHTA, FQGTGA. The CDR3 DNA reads as TGTGCCAGCAGCGAGGGGACTATACGGAATGAGCAGTTCTTC. Its protein is CASSEGTIRNEQFF.

CDR3 amino acids: CASRGLAPETQYF. DNA of the CDR3: TGCGCCAGCAGGGGACTAGCTCCAGAGACCCAGTACTTC. The genes are TRBV10-2 and TRBJ2-5, with 9 bases aligning to TRBD2. The CDR3 has 13 residues. The germline V gene encodes CDR1 WSHSY and CDR2 SAAADI. Trimming removed 6 bases from V and 4 bases from J; junction bases left unmatched: 3.

The chain couples TRBV18 to TRBJ2-5; D is possibly TRBD1 (6 bases). V was trimmed by 3 bases and J by 2 bases, leaving 16 bases between them. This CDR3 has 16 amino acids. Germline CDR1 KGHSH, CDR2 LQKENI. DNA for the CDR3: TGTGCCAGCTCACCCATACAGGGTCGGAGGCAAGAGACCCAGTACTTC. This translates into CASSPIQGRRQETQYF.

This clone was observed a few times. The V call is TRBV10-3, the J call TRBJ2-2, with TRBD1 matching over 9 bases. The V gene end was trimmed by 2 bases and the J gene end by 6 bases; junction bases not matched to a gene: 4. The germline CDR1 and CDR2 sequences are ENHRY and SYGVKD. The CDR3 sequence is 15 residues long. This chain's CDR3 is CAISEEGQGSGELFF. As DNA, the CDR3 is TGTGCCATCAGTGAGGAGGGACAGGGCTCCGGGGAGCTGTTTTTT.

The V gene is TRBV11-3, the J gene TRBJ2-1; D remains unclear. Germline-derived CDR1 and CDR2 are SGHNT and YENEEA. The V and J ends lost 5 bases and 0 bases respectively, with 11 bases between them. The CDR3 has 15 amino acids. Written as DNA, the CDR3 is TGTGCCAGCAGCCTAAGCCTGAGCTCCTACAATGAGCAGTTCTTC. It encodes CASSLSLSSYNEQFF.

The gene calls are TRBV29-1 and TRBJ1-4, with D possibly matching TRBD1 (6 bases). Germline V gene lookup returns CDR1 SQVTM and CDR2 ANQGSEA. The length of the CDR3 is 15 residues. Trimming took off 3 bases at V and 7 bases at J, with 18 bases between the two ends. The CDR3 DNA follows: TGCAGCGTTGAGGGGGACCCCCGAGGGGGTGAAAAACTGTTTTTT. This encodes CSVEGDPRGGEKLFF. Full variable domain (outside the CDR3, taken from reference TRBV29-1 and TRBJ1-4): SAVISQKPSRDICQRGTSLTIQCQVDSQVTMMFWYRQQPGQSLTLIATANQGSEATYESGFVIDKFPISRPNLTFSTLTVSNMSPEDSSIYLCSVEGDPRGGEKLFFGSGTQLSVL.

The J gene is TRBJ2-2, the V gene TRBV7-2, with 8 bases identical to TRBD2. The CDR3 totals 16 residues. Germline V gene data show CDR1 as SGHTA and CDR2 as FQGNSA. The V and J ends lost 2 bases and 3 bases, in that order; junction bases with no gene match: 5. DNA of the CDR3: TGTGCCAGCAGCTTAAACGGGGGGGATTACACCGGGGAGCTGTTTTTT. As protein: CASSLNGGDYTGELFF.

The chain has TRBV5-6 and TRBJ2-5; 12 bases are a match to TRBD2. This CDR3 comprises 16 residues. The V gene's germline CDR1 is SGHDT and CDR2 YYEEEE. The V and J ends lost 1 base and 1 base, in that order; junction bases with no gene match: 2. This CDR3 reads CASSLRTSGIQETQYF. CDR3 coding DNA: TGTGCCAGCAGCTTGAGGACTAGCGGGATCCAAGAGACCCAGTACTTC.

The rearrangement links TRBV9 to TRBJ2-7; 8 nucleotides align to TRBD2. CDR3 size: 18 residues. The germline V gene has CDR1 SGDLS and CDR2 YYNGEE. V lost 0 bases to trimming and J lost 2 bases; unmatched junction nucleotides: 13. In DNA form, the CDR3 reads TGTGCCAGCAGCGTAGATCAGGGAATAGCGGGATCAGCCTACGAGCAGTACTTC. It is translated as CASSVDQGIAGSAYEQYF. Based on the CDR3 plus reference TRBV9 and TRBJ2-7, the full variable domain is DSGVTQTPKHLITATGQRVTLRCSPRSGDLSVYWYQQSLDQGLQFLIQYYNGEERAKGNILERFSAQQFPDLHSELNLSSLELGDSALYFCASSVDQGIAGSAYEQYFGPGTRLTVT.

The genes are TRBV28 and TRBJ1-5; D gene uncertain. V shed 4 bases and J shed 5 bases, with 9 bases lying between them. CDR3 length: 13 amino acids. Germline assignment: CDR1 MDHEN and CDR2 SYDVKM. In DNA, the CDR3 is TGTGCCAGCAGTTATGGAGTTGATCAGCCCCAGCATTTT. This codes for CASSYGVDQPQHF.

This clone showed up just once. This chain joins TRBV10-1 and TRBJ1-2, with D possibly TRBD1 on 6 matching bases. This CDR3 is built from 14 residues. CDR1 and CDR2 (germline): WNHNN, SYGVQD (reference sequence). V was shortened by 3 bases and J by 4 bases, with 12 bases between the two germline ends. CDR3 protein: CASSEGGTLYGYTF. Written as DNA, the CDR3 is TGCGCCAGCAGTGAAGGGGGTACTCTCTATGGCTACACCTTC.

This clone was picked up one time. The junction departs from the called germline gene at one end, perhaps through a read error. This sequence joins TRBV5-1 and TRBJ2-7; D gene ambiguous. Germline values: CDR1 SGHRS, CDR2 YFSETQ. The CDR3 runs 15 residues. CDR3 sequence: CASTLGDTPYYEQYF. CDR3 DNA sequence: TGCGCCAGCACCTTGGGCGACACACCCTACTACGAGCAGTACTTC.

The V and J genes are TRBV28 and TRBJ1-5; 7 bases fit TRBD1. Germline assignment: CDR1 MDHEN and CDR2 SYDVKM. The CDR3 contains 14 residues. J was trimmed by 6 bases and V by 6 bases; bases with no gene match: 8. The CDR3 nucleotides read TGTGCCAGCAGCCGGAGACAGGGCGGTCAGCCCCAGCATTTT. Amino acid sequence: CASSRRQGGQPQHF.

The V call is TRBV7-6, the J call TRBJ2-5; 9 nucleotides align to TRBD1. Germline trimming cut 4 bases from V and 4 bases from J; bases unmatched to any gene: 4. The CDR3 consists of 14 residues. CDR1 is SGHVS and CDR2 is FNYEAQ in the germline V gene. The CDR3 DNA reads TGTGCCAGCAGCTCGGGACAGGGTGGAGAGACCCAGTACTTC. Translated: CASSSGQGGETQYF.

V gene TRBV12-3 or TRBV12-4 combines with J gene TRBJ2-3, with TRBD2 as a possible D gene (5 bases). V was cut by 1 base and J by 5 bases, with 7 bases left in between. There are 13 residues in the CDR3. CDR3 protein: CASSLDRGDTQYF. The CDR3 DNA follows: TGTGCCAGCAGTTTAGACCGGGGAGATACGCAGTATTTT.